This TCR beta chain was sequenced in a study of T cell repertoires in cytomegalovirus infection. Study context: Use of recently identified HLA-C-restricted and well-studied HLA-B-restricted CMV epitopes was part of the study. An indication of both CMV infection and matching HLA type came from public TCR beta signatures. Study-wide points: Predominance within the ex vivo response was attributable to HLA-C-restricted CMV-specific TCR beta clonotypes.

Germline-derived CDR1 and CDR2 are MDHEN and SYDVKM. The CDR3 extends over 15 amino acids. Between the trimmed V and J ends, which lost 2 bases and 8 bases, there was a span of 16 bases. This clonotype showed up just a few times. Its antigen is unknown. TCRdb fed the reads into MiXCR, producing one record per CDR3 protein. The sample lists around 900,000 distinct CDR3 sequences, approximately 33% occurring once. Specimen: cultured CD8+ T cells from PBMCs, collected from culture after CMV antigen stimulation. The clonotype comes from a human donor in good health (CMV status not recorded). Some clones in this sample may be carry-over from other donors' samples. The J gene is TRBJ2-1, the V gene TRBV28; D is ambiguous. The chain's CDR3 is CASSLTASGEDEQFF. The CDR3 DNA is TGTGCCAGCAGTTTAACGGCGTCAGGCGAAGATGAGCAGTTCTTC.